Listed below are T cell receptor beta chains from one sample, sequenced in a study of OX40 agonist ivuxolimab in advanced cancers. Here immunoSEQ multiplex PCR was the method, and the copy in TCRdb shows in-frame clones only, minus some. The table lists 48,000 or so clones, roughly 86% of them singletons. The source was CD4+ or CD8+ T cells sorted from blood, collected in a trial of the OX40 agonist ivuxolimab. The receptors derive from an adult with an advanced solid tumor such as melanoma, head and neck, liver or kidney cancer. Both conserved end residues are part of each CDR3. D genes are given only for firm matches. Rows give clone size only sometimes, using once, few, many, or a class for an expanded clone.

.	.	13	TRBJ2-7	TRBV25-1	CASTPPGAYEQYF	TGTGCCAGCACCCCGCCAGGGGCCTACGAGCAGTACTTC
.	TRBD2	15	TRBJ2-2	TRBV2	CASRPTSGNTGELFF	TGTGCCAGCAGACCGACTAGCGGAAACACCGGGGAGCTGTTTTTT
.	TRBD1	17	TRBJ2-3	TRBV14	CASSQLRGAGGTDTQYF	TGTGCCAGCAGCCAACTAAGAGGGGCAGGGGGAACAGATACGCAGTATTTT
.	.	20	TRBJ1-2	TRBV19	CASSPIPIFKYRVANYGYTF	TGTGCCAGTAGCCCGATCCCGATCTTCAAATACAGAGTCGCTAACTATGGCTACACCTTC
.	.	15	TRBJ2-2	TRBV5-1	CASSLGTQGTGELFF	TGCGCCAGCAGCTTGGGAACTCAGGGCACCGGGGAGCTGTTTTTT
.	.	12	TRBJ1-4	TRBV27	CASSLDRRKLFF	TGTGCCAGCAGTTTGGATAGAAGGAAACTGTTTTTT
.	.	12	TRBJ1-2	TRBV15	CATSRDVYGYTF	TGTGCCACCAGCAGAGATGTCTATGGCTACACCTTC
.	.	13	TRBJ2-7	TRBV14	CASSHGTASGWYF	TGTGCCAGCAGCCACGGGACTGCCAGTGGATGGTACTTC
few	.	16	TRBJ1-1	TRBV5-1	CASSAWDGFMNTEAFF	TGCGCCAGCAGCGCCTGGGACGGCTTCATGAACACTGAAGCTTTCTTT
.	.	18	TRBJ2-6	TRBV11-2	CASSPFGGQSSGANVLTF	TGTGCCAGCAGCCCTTTCGGGGGGCAGAGCTCTGGGGCCAACGTCCTGACTTTC
.	.	14	TRBJ2-7	TRBV14	CASSRGPSSYEQYF	TGTGCCAGCAGCCGGGGACCGTCCTCCTACGAGCAGTACTTC
.	TRBD1	14	TRBJ2-5	TRBV19	CASSTSGGSETQYF	TGTGCCAGTAGTACGTCAGGGGGCTCCGAGACCCAGTACTTC
.	TRBD2	12	TRBJ2-5	TRBV27	CASRGVAGTQYF	TGTGCCAGCAGGGGAGTAGCGGGGACCCAGTACTTC
.	.	13	TRBJ1-1	TRBV19	CASSWGAGTEAFF	TGTGCCAGTAGTTGGGGGGCAGGCACTGAAGCTTTCTTT
few	TRBD1	14	TRBJ1-2	TRBV6-6	CASSRRGLDYGYTF	TGTGCCAGCAGTCGCAGGGGGCTGGACTATGGCTACACCTTC
.	.	18	TRBJ2-7	TRBV4-1	CASSQVWSASSRSYEQYF	TGCGCCAGCAGCCAAGTATGGTCAGCTAGTTCGCGTTCCTACGAGCAGTACTTC
.	.	14	TRBJ2-1	TRBV7-2	CASSLVSSFDEQFF	TGTGCCAGCAGCTTAGTTAGTTCCTTCGATGAGCAGTTCTTC
.	TRBD1	15	TRBJ2-1	TRBV4-2	CASSHGTGNYNEQFF	TGTGCCAGCAGCCACGGGACAGGGAACTACAATGAGCAGTTCTTC
.	.	16	TRBJ2-5	TRBV6-5	CASSYSGRGIGETQYF	TGTGCCAGCAGTTACTCTGGGCGGGGCATCGGGGAGACCCAGTACTTC
.	.	12	TRBJ1-2	TRBV29-1	CSVGEQGYGYTF	TGCAGCGTTGGGGAGCAGGGCTATGGCTACACCTTC
.	.	15	TRBJ1-3	TRBV9	CASSPIGGSGNTIYF	TGTGCCAGCAGCCCAATTGGGGGCTCTGGAAACACCATATATTTT
.	TRBD2	15	TRBJ2-5	TRBV27	CASSLSPSGSAAQYF	TGTGCCAGCAGTTTATCGCCTAGCGGGAGCGCGGCCCAGTACTTC
.	TRBD1	16	TRBJ1-2	TRBV4-2	CASSRAGTGFDYGYAF	TGTGCCAGCAGCCGCGCCGGGACAGGGTTTGACTATGGCTACGCCTTC
.	TRBD1	15	TRBJ1-2	TRBV6-5	CASRGQGPPAYRYTF	TGTGCCAGCAGGGGACAGGGCCCCCCGGCCTATCGCTACACCTTC
.	.	13	TRBJ2-5	TRBV10-1	CASSDGGRETQYF	TGCGCCAGCAGTGATGGCGGTAGGGAGACCCAGTACTTC
.	.	16	TRBJ2-3	TRBV7-9	CASSLGSSNLRDTQYF	TGTGCCAGCAGCTTAGGGTCGAGCAACCTTAGGGATACGCAGTATTTT
.	.	13	TRBJ1-1	TRBV29-1	CSVRGRANTEAFF	TGCAGCGTGAGGGGCAGGGCAAACACTGAAGCTTTCTTT
.	TRBD2	17	TRBJ2-7	TRBV2	CASSQGLAGAFSYEQYF	TGTGCCAGCAGCCAGGGACTAGCGGGGGCCTTCTCCTACGAGCAGTACTTC